The 10 T cell receptor beta chains below all came from one sample that was sequenced in a study of T cell responses to AZD1222 COVID-19 vaccine. TCRdb's table, derived via immunoSEQ multiplex PCR, lists solely in-frame clones and lacks some. The data contain under 200,000 clones, around nine tenths of them singletons. The source was peripheral blood, collected 28 days after the second dose of the MenACWY control vaccine. The receptor source for this set is an adult who received the MenACWY meningococcal vaccine as a control.

The CDR3 protein is CASSFDGRDYNEQFF. The CDR3 nucleotides are TGTGCCAGCAGCTTTGATGGGAGGGATTACAATGAGCAGTTCTTC. The chain recombines TRBV7-9 with TRBJ2-1; TRBD2 matches 7 bases. With V trimmed by 3 bases and J by 4 bases, 6 bases remained unmatched. This CDR3 is 15 amino acids long. Germline CDR1 is SEHNR and CDR2 is FQNEAQ (reference sequence). Together with reference TRBV7-9 and TRBJ2-1, the CDR3 gives the full variable domain: DTGVSQNPRHKITKRGQNVTFRCDPISEHNRLYWYRQTLGQGPEFLTYFQNEAQLEKSRLLSDRFSAERPKGSFSTLEIQRTEQGDSAMYLCASSFDGRDYNEQFFGPGTRLTVL.

The gene calls are TRBV6-4 and TRBJ1-3, with TRBD1 as a possible D gene (5 bases). The CDR3 has 15 residues. Germline V CDR1 and CDR2: MRHNA, SNTAGT. Trimming shortened V by 6 bases and J by 0 bases, and 12 bases separated the two germline ends. CDR3 in amino acids: CASRHDRDSGNTIYF. CDR3 DNA: TGTGCCAGCAGACACGACAGAGACTCTGGAAACACCATATATTTT.

V usage is TRBV11-1 and J usage is TRBJ2-1; tentative D call: TRBD1 (5 bases). Trimming stripped 1 base from V and 6 bases from J, with 13 bases between. The CDR3 totals 15 residues. Per the germline V gene, CDR1 is SGHAT and CDR2 is FQDESV (reference sequence). The CDR3 DNA follows: TGTGCCAGCAGCTTAGATAAGGGGCTCGGCAATGAGCAGTTCTTC. Its protein is CASSLDKGLGNEQFF.

The rearrangement uses TRBV6-2 or TRBV6-3 and TRBJ2-1; 7 bases are shared with TRBD2. V lost 6 bases to trimming and J lost 4 bases; unmatched junction nucleotides: 12. CDR1 and CDR2 from the germline V gene are MNHEY and SVGEGT. The CDR3 contains 16 residues. The DNA for the CDR3 is TGTGCCAGCAGCCCCCAAGGGAGGGAGGGGTACAATGAGCAGTTCTTC. It codes for CASSPQGREGYNEQFF.

This clone was counted only a few times. CDR3 amino acids: CASSLGEPYGYTF. Here the CDR3 DNA reads TGTGCCAGCAGTTTGGGGGAACCCTATGGCTACACCTTC. The chain links TRBV28 to TRBJ1-2, with a weak D call TRBD1 (5 bases). CDR1 and CDR2 from the germline V gene are MDHEN and SYDVKM. CDR3 length equals 13 residues. The V and J ends lost 3 bases and 4 bases respectively, with 9 bases between them.

V and J are TRBV27 and TRBJ1-1, with TRBD1 as a possible D gene (6 bases). This CDR3 has 14 amino acids. V was shortened by 6 bases and J by 0 bases, with 11 bases between the two germline ends. CDR1 is MNHEY and CDR2 is SMNVEV in the germline V gene (reference sequence). DNA of the CDR3: TGTGCCAGCAGGCAGGGGCCGATGAACACTGAAGCTTTCTTT. As protein: CASRQGPMNTEAFF.

The rearrangement joins TRBV28 to TRBJ1-6; D gene uncertain. V gave up 4 bases and J gave up 7 bases, with 14 bases separating them. Germline CDR1 and CDR2: MDHEN and SYDVKM. The CDR3 is made up of 15 amino acids. The CDR3 is CASSSPPVQNSPLHF. CDR3 nucleotides: TGTGCCAGCAGTTCCCCCCCGGTGCAGAATTCACCCCTCCACTTT.

The chain links TRBV19 to TRBJ1-5; no clear D gene. The germline V gene encodes CDR1 LNHDA and CDR2 SQIVND (reference sequence). The CDR3 runs 16 residues. Trimming removed 10 bases at V and 2 bases at J, with 21 bases between. This chain's CDR3 is CATLGRIDIGNQPQHF. The CDR3 DNA follows: TGTGCCACCCTCGGAAGGATAGACATCGGCAATCAGCCCCAGCATTTT.

This clone was recorded once. The gene calls are TRBV7-3 and TRBJ2-1; 8 bases agree with TRBD2. The junction had 6 bases not matched to a gene; V was cut back by 1 base and J by 7 bases. The germline V gene encodes CDR1 SGHTA and CDR2 FQGTGA. The length of the CDR3 is 15 residues. Here the CDR3 reads CASSLKVAGTNEQFF. The CDR3 DNA follows: TGTGCCAGCAGCTTAAAGGTAGCGGGAACGAATGAGCAGTTCTTC. Looking up the rest from reference TRBV7-3 and TRBJ2-1 gives the full variable domain: GAGVSQTPSNKVTEKGKYVELRCDPISGHTALYWYRQSLGQGPEFLIYFQGTGAADDSGLPNDRFFAVRPEGSVSTLKIQRTERGDSAVYLCASSLKVAGTNEQFFGPGTRLTVL.

The rearrangement links TRBV5-1 to TRBJ2-1; 7 positions match TRBD2. V shed 4 bases, J shed 3 bases, and the junction held 7 bases outside the gene matches. The CDR3 is 15 amino acids. The germline CDR1 and CDR2 sequences are SGHRS and YFSETQ. As DNA, the CDR3 is TGCGCCAGCAGCATGGAACCTAGCGGCTACAATGAGCAGTTCTTC. Protein product: CASSMEPSGYNEQFF.